The clone carrying this T cell receptor beta chain was observed many times. The antigen remains undetermined. J gave up 2 bases and V 1 base, and 11 bases lay outside the gene matches. The CDR3 length is 19 residues. The sample's time point: sample taken at primary tumor resection. Whole RNA was taken from tumor, nontumor lung or frozen PBMC; it was then sequenced unsorted. Samples were donated by 72 untreated early-stage non-small cell lung cancer patients. These data are taken from a study of spatial heterogeneity in lung cancer. Findings and caveats of the study: Ubiquitous expanded tumor TCRs were seen in blood more at resection than at follow-up.

Single TCR cDNA molecules each had their own unique molecular identifier. One entry per CDR3 protein results from TCRdb running MiXCR on the 5' RACE reads. The sample records tens of thousands of distinct CDR3 sequences, about 20% being singletons. Source: PBMCs, taken at surgery. This receptor was obtained from a male donor with early-stage non-small cell lung cancer. The genes are TRBV6-7 and TRBJ2-5, with 12 bases lining up with TRBD1. TRBV6-7 is known as an ORF, though its function is uncertain. CDR3 in amino acids: CASSYLCTGTGGKQETQYF. CDR3 sequence (DNA): TGTGCCAGCAGTTACTTGTGTACCGGGACAGGGGGCAAACAAGAGACCCAGTACTTC.